The entry below gives a single T cell receptor (beta chain) sequence along with its context. TCRdb keeps only in-frame clones here, not all; method: immunoSEQ multiplex PCR. The table includes 210,000 or so clones, 81% detected once. V was trimmed by 4 bases and J by 3 bases, leaving 7 bases between them. Germline lookup yields CDR1 SGHRS and CDR2 YFSETQ. CDR3 size: 12 residues. This record belongs to a study of blood T cell repertoires in COVID-19. Study overall: The cDNA or gDNA used as material had been derived from T cells, B-cell-depleted T cells, or PBMCs.

This receptor was taken from a woman between 50 and 59 years old with acute COVID-19. The chain links TRBV5-1 to TRBJ1-1; D not certain. Material: PBMCs or T cells enriched from blood (not recorded which). The CDR3: CASSRDYTEAFF. CDR3 coding DNA: TGCGCCAGCAGCCGGGATTACACTGAAGCTTTCTTT.